These T cell receptor beta chains were read from a single sample in a study of T cells after yellow fever vaccination. MiXCR, run by TCRdb on the 5' RACE reads, gives a single entry per CDR3 protein. This table has 170,000 or so distinct CDR3 sequences, roughly 9% appearing once. Material: CD8+ T cells sorted from PBMCs, obtained 45 days after the yellow fever booster vaccination. These receptors were obtained from a man aged 18-30 years who received the YFV17D yellow fever vaccine. Each CDR3 is given with its conserved first and last residue. D genes are given only for firm matches. The size entry is marked missing in some rows and otherwise reads once, few, many or a size class.

d_call: -
cdr3_length: 9
v_call: TRBV21-1
j_call: TRBJ1-5
clone_size: -
cdr3_nt: TGTGCCAGCAGGAGGTCTTGGGATTTT
cdr3_aa: CASRRSWDF

d_call: -
cdr3_length: 13
v_call: TRBV25-1
j_call: TRBJ2-5
clone_size: -
cdr3_nt: TGTGCCAGCAGTGAAAGGGACCAAGAGACCCAGTACTTC
cdr3_aa: CASSERDQETQYF

d_call: TRBD1
cdr3_length: 16
v_call: TRBV6-5
j_call: TRBJ2-1
clone_size: few
cdr3_nt: TGTGCCAGCACCATAAACCCCGGACAGGCAGGCAATGAGCAGTTCTTC
cdr3_aa: CASTINPGQAGNEQFF

d_call: TRBD1
cdr3_length: 15
v_call: TRBV2
j_call: TRBJ1-5
clone_size: many
cdr3_nt: TGTGCCAGCAGTGGTGGACAGGCTTTGAATCAGCCCCAGCATTTT
cdr3_aa: CASSGGQALNQPQHF

d_call: -
cdr3_length: 15
v_call: TRBV18
j_call: TRBJ2-3
clone_size: -
cdr3_nt: TGTGCCAGCTCACCACGGGACGCTAGCACAGATACGCAGTATTTT
cdr3_aa: CASSPRDASTDTQYF

d_call: TRBD2
cdr3_length: 16
v_call: TRBV19
j_call: TRBJ2-1
clone_size: -
cdr3_nt: TGTGCCAGTAGTTATCTAGCGGTGAGCTCCTACAATGAGCAGTTCTTC
cdr3_aa: CASSYLAVSSYNEQFF

d_call: -
cdr3_length: 14
v_call: TRBV7-3
j_call: TRBJ2-1
clone_size: many
cdr3_nt: TGTGCCAGCAGCCCAGGTGGAGGGGAGAATGAGCAGTTCTTC
cdr3_aa: CASSPGGGENEQFF

d_call: -
cdr3_length: 12
v_call: TRBV14
j_call: TRBJ1-4
clone_size: -
cdr3_nt: TGTGCCAGCAGCCGACTGAGTGAAAAACTGTTTTTT
cdr3_aa: CASSRLSEKLFF

d_call: TRBD1
cdr3_length: 14
v_call: TRBV24-1
j_call: TRBJ2-1
clone_size: few
cdr3_nt: TGTGCCACCAGTGATTTTAGAGACAGGGCTGAGCAGTTCTTC
cdr3_aa: CATSDFRDRAEQFF

d_call: -
cdr3_length: 15
v_call: TRBV6-5
j_call: TRBJ2-2
clone_size: -
cdr3_nt: TGTGCCAGCAGTTACCTTTCGGCGGGGTCCGGGGAGCTGTTTTTT
cdr3_aa: CASSYLSAGSGELFF

d_call: -
cdr3_length: 14
v_call: TRBV5-1
j_call: TRBJ1-1
clone_size: few
cdr3_nt: TGCGCCAGCAGGGAAGGGAACATGAACACTGAAGCTTTCTTT
cdr3_aa: CASREGNMNTEAFF

d_call: -
cdr3_length: 15
v_call: TRBV13
j_call: TRBJ2-7
clone_size: -
cdr3_nt: TGTGCCAGCAGCTTAGGGGTAGGCCCTTCCTACGAGCAGTACTTC
cdr3_aa: CASSLGVGPSYEQYF

d_call: TRBD1
cdr3_length: 15
v_call: TRBV12-3/TRBV12-4
j_call: TRBJ2-3
clone_size: few
cdr3_nt: TGTGCCAGCAGTTTTAGGGACAGGGAAACAGATACGCAGTATTTT
cdr3_aa: CASSFRDRETDTQYF

d_call: -
cdr3_length: 15
v_call: TRBV4-1
j_call: TRBJ1-2
clone_size: few
cdr3_nt: TGCGCCAGCAGCCAAGAATCCGGGGGTAACTATGGCTACACCTTC
cdr3_aa: CASSQESGGNYGYTF

d_call: -
cdr3_length: 16
v_call: TRBV3-1
j_call: TRBJ2-3
clone_size: few
cdr3_nt: TGTGCCAGCAGCCTGCAACGAGCGACTAGCACAGATACGCAGTATTTT
cdr3_aa: CASSLQRATSTDTQYF

d_call: -
cdr3_length: 14
v_call: TRBV5-5
j_call: TRBJ2-5
clone_size: few
cdr3_nt: TGTGCCAGCAGCTTGGTAGGGGATTTGGAGACCCAGTACTTC
cdr3_aa: CASSLVGDLETQYF

d_call: -
cdr3_length: 15
v_call: TRBV5-6
j_call: TRBJ1-3
clone_size: -
cdr3_nt: TGTGCCAGCAGCCCGGACGGTTTCTCTGGAAACACCATATATTTT
cdr3_aa: CASSPDGFSGNTIYF

d_call: -
cdr3_length: 14
v_call: TRBV6-1
j_call: TRBJ2-7
clone_size: -
cdr3_nt: TGTGCCAGCACCAAACTAGCAGGGGTCTACGAGCAGTACTTC
cdr3_aa: CASTKLAGVYEQYF

d_call: -
cdr3_length: 14
v_call: TRBV24-1
j_call: TRBJ2-3
clone_size: -
cdr3_nt: TGTGCCACCCGCGGGGGCCTGGCAACAGATACGCAGTATTTT
cdr3_aa: CATRGGLATDTQYF

d_call: TRBD2
cdr3_length: 15
v_call: TRBV7-2
j_call: TRBJ2-3
clone_size: few
cdr3_nt: TGTGCCAGCAGCCCCGAGGGACTATTCACAGATACGCAGTATTTT
cdr3_aa: CASSPEGLFTDTQYF

d_call: -
cdr3_length: 16
v_call: TRBV4-2
j_call: TRBJ2-3
clone_size: few
cdr3_nt: TGTGCCAGCAGCCAATCACAGGGGAGGGGCACAGATACGCAGTATTTT
cdr3_aa: CASSQSQGRGTDTQYF

d_call: TRBD1
cdr3_length: 19
v_call: TRBV25-1
j_call: TRBJ2-3
clone_size: few
cdr3_nt: TGTGCCAGCAGTGAATGGGCCCCCCGGGACAGTGGGATCACAGATACGCAGTATTTT
cdr3_aa: CASSEWAPRDSGITDTQYF